The 24 T cell receptor beta chains listed next were all sequenced from one sample in a study of Ad26.COV2.S vaccination and SARS-CoV-2 variants. Clones were sequenced by immunoSEQ multiplex PCR, and TCRdb holds only the in-frame ones, with some missing. This sample carries about 350,000 clones, around nine tenths of them seen once, and the ten largest clones take around 10%. Described treatment: 19 received Ad26.COV2.S at low or high dose, single or two shots; 5 received placebo; per-sample allocation not given. It was on day 63 after the first vaccine or placebo injection that samples were taken. The sample consisted of peripheral blood, taken in a trial of Ad26.COV2.S vaccine versus placebo. The receptors derive from a person aged 18-60 years who received the Ad26.COV2.S COVID-19 vaccine or a placebo.

The J gene is TRBJ1-4, the V gene TRBV11-2, with unresolved D. Germline CDR1 SGHAT, CDR2 FQNNGV. V lost 5 bases and J lost 4, with 14 bases in between. The length of the CDR3 is 15 residues. In DNA form, the CDR3 reads TGTGCCAGCAGCGTTACCCGAACTATTAATGAAAAACTGTTTTTT. Translated: CASSVTRTINEKLFF.

In this sample, this clone turned up many times. V gene TRBV3-1 (or the pseudogene TRBV3-2) combines with J gene TRBJ1-6; D unclear. The CDR3 length is 12 residues. Trimming took 2 bases from V and 10 from J, leaving 6 bases between them. The germline gives CDR1 LGHDT, CDR2 YNNKEL (reference sequence). The chain's CDR3 is CASSQSRSPLHF. The CDR3 DNA sequence: TGTGCCAGCAGCCAAAGCAGGTCACCCCTCCACTTT.

The rearrangement links TRBV5-8 to TRBJ1-5; D is unresolved. With 0 bases removed from V and 2 bases from J, the gap between germline ends came to 6 bases. Looked up from germline, CDR1 is SGHTS and CDR2 is YDEGEE. This CDR3 spans 14 amino acids. The CDR3, as DNA: TGTGCCAGCAGCTTGGTTCGGGGCAATCAGCCCCAGCATTTT. Its protein is CASSLVRGNQPQHF.

The chain combines TRBV5-1 with TRBJ2-7; D gene uncertain. Germline CDR1 reads SGHRS; CDR2 reads YFSETQ. The CDR3 spans 15 residues. The germline V and J ends were trimmed by 5 bases and 3 bases, with 18 bases remaining between them. The CDR3 DNA is TGCGCCAGCAGAGTTTCGGAATCGGATAACTACGAGCAGTACTTC. Translation gives CASRVSESDNYEQYF.

The chain is built from TRBV5-4 and TRBJ2-6; D is ambiguous. The CDR3 contains 14 residues. In germline, CDR1 is SGHNT, CDR2 YYREEE (reference sequence). The V and J ends lost 3 bases and 0 bases respectively, with 4 bases between them. The CDR3 bases are TGTGCCAGCAGCTGGGACTCTGGGGCCAACGTCCTGACTTTC. Translation gives CASSWDSGANVLTF.

This chain links TRBV5-1 with TRBJ2-5; 7 bases match TRBD2. Germline V CDR1 and CDR2: SGHRS, YFSETQ. With V trimmed by 7 bases and J by 1 base, 10 bases remained unmatched. The CDR3 is made up of 15 amino acids. The CDR3 loop is CASLPGRGFQETQYF. CDR3 coding DNA: TGCGCCAGCCTTCCTGGGCGGGGGTTCCAAGAGACCCAGTACTTC.

The V call is TRBV4-3, the J call TRBJ1-1; no firm D call. The CDR3 spans 16 residues. Trimming left V 1 base short and J 5 bases short, with 17 bases between. The germline V gene encodes CDR1 LGHNA and CDR2 YSLEER. The CDR3 coding sequence is TGCGCCAGCAGCCAAGGTCGCTGGGATTCGAGGACTGAAGCTTTCTTT. Its protein is CASSQGRWDSRTEAFF.

The chain couples TRBV27 to TRBJ1-1; 9 bases are a match to TRBD1. The CDR3 loop spans 16 amino acids. CDR1 and CDR2 (germline): MNHEY, SMNVEV (reference sequence). Germline trimming cut 1 base from V and 10 bases from J; bases unmatched to any gene: 13. The CDR3 sequence: CASSLYRGRRTGAAFF. In DNA, the CDR3 is TGTGCCAGCAGTTTATACAGGGGGCGCAGGACAGGGGCAGCTTTCTTT.

The chain joins TRBV2 to TRBJ2-1, with TRBD1 matching 7 bases. The CDR3 contains 15 residues. V dropped 6 bases and J dropped 6; count of bases not matched to a gene: 11. Germline loops: CDR1 SNHLY, CDR2 FYNNEI. The CDR3, as DNA: TGTGCCAGCAGCCTACAACAGGGGACGGGCAATGAGCAGTTCTTC. This gives the protein CASSLQQGTGNEQFF.

The chain is built from TRBV6-5 and TRBJ1-2; possible D gene TRBD1, 5 bases. The CDR3 is made up of 14 amino acids. Germline values: CDR1 MNHEY, CDR2 SVGAGI. V gave up 7 bases and J gave up 4 bases, with 16 bases separating them. The CDR3 coding sequence is TGTGCCAGCACCCCAAGGGGCAGCCTCTATGGCTACACCTTC. It encodes CASTPRGSLYGYTF.

V gene TRBV2 combines with J gene TRBJ2-5; no reliable D call. CDR3 size: 10 residues. V was shortened by 5 bases and J by 3 bases, with 1 base between the two germline ends. The V gene's germline CDR1 is SNHLY and CDR2 FYNNEI. The CDR3 DNA is TGTGCCAGCAGTAAAGAGACCCAGTACTTC. Protein product: CASSKETQYF.

CDR3: CASSSSGYEQYF. As DNA, the CDR3 is TGTGCCAGCAGCTCTAGCGGCTACGAGCAGTACTTC. This chain links TRBV7-2 with TRBJ2-7; 7 bases line up with TRBD2. The CDR3 covers 12 residues. Germline V lookup: CDR1 SGHTA, CDR2 FQGNSA. The V and J ends lost 4 bases and 3 bases, in that order; junction bases with no gene match: 0. Full variable domain (rest looked up from reference TRBV7-2 and TRBJ2-7): GAGVSQSPSNKVTEKGKDVELRCDPISGHTALYWYRQSLGQGLEFLIYFQGNSAPDKSGLPSDRFSAERTGGSVSTLTIQRTQQEDSAVYLCASSSSGYEQYFGPGTRLTVT.

The genes are TRBV5-5 and TRBJ2-5; 10 bases map to TRBD1. The junction had 11 bases not matched to a gene; V was cut back by 3 bases and J by 9 bases. Germline lookup yields CDR1 SGHKS and CDR2 YYEKEE (reference sequence). The CDR3 runs to 15 residues. The CDR3, as DNA: TGTGCCAGCAGCTCCGGACAGGGGGTTCCAATGGCCCAGTACTTC. Its translation is CASSSGQGVPMAQYF. Full variable domain (remainder filled in from reference TRBV5-5 and TRBJ2-5): DAGVTQSPTHLIKTRGQQVTLRCSPISGHKSVSWYQQVLGQGPQFIFQYYEKEERGRGNFPDRFSARQFPNYSSELNVNALLLGDSALYLCASSSGQGVPMAQYFGPGTRLLVL.

The chain couples TRBV4-2 to TRBJ2-7, with D possibly matching TRBD2 (7 bases). Per the germline V gene, CDR1 is LGHNA and CDR2 is YNFKEQ. With 1 base removed from V and 0 bases from J, the gap between germline ends came to 13 bases. There are 16 residues in the CDR3. This chain's CDR3 is CASSQGSGGDSYEQYF. The CDR3 region has the DNA TGTGCCAGCAGCCAAGGGTCGGGGGGCGACTCCTACGAGCAGTACTTC.

This clone was counted once. The rearrangement links TRBV28 to TRBJ1-1; D perhaps matches TRBD1 (5 bases). CDR3 length: 16 residues. CDR1 is MDHEN, CDR2 SYDVKM, per germline. Trimming took off 6 bases at V and 1 base at J, with 18 bases between the two ends. The CDR3 loop reads CASSLGLGDQNTEAFF. Written as DNA, the CDR3 is TGTGCCAGCAGCCTGGGTTTAGGGGACCAGAACACTGAAGCTTTCTTT.

This clone came up a few times. V is TRBV7-8 and J is TRBJ1-1, with D hard to call. The germline gives CDR1 SGHVS, CDR2 FQNEAQ. This CDR3 contains 15 residues. V lost 1 base and J lost 1, with 10 bases in between. The CDR3 reads CASSLERAANTEAFF. The CDR3 coding sequence is TGTGCCAGCAGCTTAGAGCGGGCAGCGAACACTGAAGCTTTCTTT.

This chain uses TRBV7-9 with TRBJ2-3; TRBD2 might be the D (5 bases). CDR3 length: 15 residues. V lost 6 bases and J lost 3, with 16 bases in between. The germline V gene encodes CDR1 SEHNR and CDR2 FQNEAQ (reference sequence). The CDR3 DNA reads as TGTGCCAGCAGTCCGACTACGTCCAGGACAGATACGCAGTATTTT. This gives the protein CASSPTTSRTDTQYF.

The chain is built from TRBV5-5 and TRBJ2-5; 7 positions agree with TRBD2. V was pared by 0 bases and J by 7 bases, with 3 bases of the junction left unmatched. The CDR3 loop spans 13 amino acids. CDR1 is SGHKS, CDR2 YYEKEE, per germline (reference sequence). CDR3 sequence reads: CASSLELARTQYF. The CDR3, as DNA: TGTGCCAGCAGCTTGGAACTAGCGAGGACCCAGTACTTC.

This clone was counted a single time. The V and J genes are TRBV6-2 or TRBV6-3 and TRBJ2-3; 11 nucleotides match TRBD2. The CDR3 sequence is 17 residues long. Germline CDR1 is MNHEY and CDR2 is SVGEGT. Trimming removed 0 bases from V and 2 bases from J; junction bases left unmatched: 4. CDR3 protein: CASSYSSGRAHTDTQYF. CDR3 DNA: TGTGCCAGCAGTTACTCTAGCGGGAGGGCCCACACAGATACGCAGTATTTT.

The rearrangement links TRBV27 to TRBJ1-6; 11 bases align to TRBD1. There are 18 residues in the CDR3. Germline V gene sequence: CDR1 MNHEY, CDR2 SMNVEV (reference sequence). The V gene end was trimmed by 5 bases and the J gene end by 9 bases; junction bases not matched to a gene: 15. Here the CDR3 DNA reads TGTGCCAGCAGTACGGGACAGGGGGTAGGGGGTATGACTTCACCCCTCCACTTT. It translates to CASSTGQGVGGMTSPLHF.

This chain connects TRBV3-1 (or the pseudogene TRBV3-2) to TRBJ2-7, with 7 bases aligning to TRBD1. This CDR3 has 14 amino acids. Germline CDR1 and CDR2: LGHDT and YNNKEL (reference sequence). V shed 4 bases, J shed 6 bases, and the junction held 9 bases outside the gene matches. CDR3 amino acids: CASSPTGFLTEQYF. The CDR3 DNA reads as TGTGCCAGCAGCCCGACAGGGTTCCTAACCGAGCAGTACTTC.

The chain has TRBV28 and TRBJ1-2; 7 nucleotides line up with TRBD1. The germline gives CDR1 MDHEN, CDR2 SYDVKM. V shed 7 bases, J shed 4 bases, and the junction held 6 bases outside the gene matches. The CDR3 extends over 13 amino acids. The CDR3 bases are TGTGCCAGCAACCCAGGGGGTTTCTATGGCTACACCTTC. As protein: CASNPGGFYGYTF.

J is TRBJ1-1 and V is TRBV28; possible D gene TRBD1, 5 bases. The CDR3 spans 16 residues. V lost 3 bases and J 0 bases, leaving 14 bases between the germline ends. Germline CDR1 and CDR2: MDHEN and SYDVKM. The CDR3 spells CASSFPGGGMNTEAFF. The CDR3 DNA follows: TGTGCCAGCAGTTTCCCCGGGGGGGGTATGAACACTGAAGCTTTCTTT.

The CDR3 sequence: CASSLNMGTGELFF. The CDR3 region has the DNA TGTGCCAGCAGCTTAAATATGGGCACCGGGGAGCTGTTTTTT. This sequence joins TRBV11-3 and TRBJ2-2; D unresolved. Germline assignment: CDR1 SGHNT and CDR2 YENEEA. With 2 bases removed from V and 4 bases from J, the gap between germline ends came to 8 bases. The CDR3 extends over 14 amino acids.